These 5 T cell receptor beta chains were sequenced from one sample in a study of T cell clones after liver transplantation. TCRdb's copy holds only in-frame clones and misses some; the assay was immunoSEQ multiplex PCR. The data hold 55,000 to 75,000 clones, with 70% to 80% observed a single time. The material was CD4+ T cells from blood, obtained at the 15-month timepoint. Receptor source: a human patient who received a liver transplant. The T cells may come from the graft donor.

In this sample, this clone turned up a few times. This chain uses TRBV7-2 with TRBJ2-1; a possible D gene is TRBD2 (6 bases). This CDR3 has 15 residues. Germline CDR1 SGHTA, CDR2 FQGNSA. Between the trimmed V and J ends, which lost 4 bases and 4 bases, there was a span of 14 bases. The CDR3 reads CASSSGVAEYNEQFF. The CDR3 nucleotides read TGTGCCAGCAGCTCGGGAGTAGCAGAGTACAATGAGCAGTTCTTC.

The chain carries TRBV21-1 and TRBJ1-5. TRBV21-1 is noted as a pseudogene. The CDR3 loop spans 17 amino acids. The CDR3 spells CATETGPGGFSNQPQHF. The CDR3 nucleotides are TGTGCCACCGAAACCGGCCCTGGGGGTTTTAGCAATCAGCCCCAGCATTTT.

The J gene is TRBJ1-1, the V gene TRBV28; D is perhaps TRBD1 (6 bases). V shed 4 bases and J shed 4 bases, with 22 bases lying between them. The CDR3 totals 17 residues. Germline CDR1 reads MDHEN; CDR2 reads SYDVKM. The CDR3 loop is CASSSLFPQGTGTEAFF. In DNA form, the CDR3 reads TGTGCCAGCAGTTCCCTCTTTCCTCAGGGGACGGGCACTGAAGCTTTCTTT.

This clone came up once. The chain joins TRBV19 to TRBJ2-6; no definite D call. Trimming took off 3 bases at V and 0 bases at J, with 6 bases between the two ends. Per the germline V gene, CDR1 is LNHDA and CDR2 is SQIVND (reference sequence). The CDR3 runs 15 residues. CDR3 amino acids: CASSMRSSGANVLTF. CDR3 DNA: TGTGCCAGTAGTATGCGGTCCTCTGGGGCCAACGTCCTGACTTTC.

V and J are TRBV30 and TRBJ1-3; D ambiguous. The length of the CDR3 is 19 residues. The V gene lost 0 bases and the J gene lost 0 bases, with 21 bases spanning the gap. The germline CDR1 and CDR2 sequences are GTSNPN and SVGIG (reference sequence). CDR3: CAWSVLGLYEVGSGNTIYF. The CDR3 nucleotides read TGTGCCTGGAGTGTACTCGGGCTGTACGAGGTTGGCTCTGGAAACACCATATATTTT. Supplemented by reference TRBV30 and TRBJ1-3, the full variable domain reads SQTIHQWPATLVQPVGSPLSLECTVEGTSNPNLYWYRQAAGRGLQLLFYSVGIGQISSEVPQNLSASRPQDRQFILSSKKLLLSDSGFYLCAWSVLGLYEVGSGNTIYFGEGSWLTVV.